These 22 T cell receptor beta chains were all obtained from the same sample, sequenced in a study of PD-1 blockade in mismatch repair-deficient tumors. The method was immunoSEQ multiplex PCR; TCRdb's version includes in-frame clones alone and lacks a portion of them. The sample lists about 68,000 clones; around 73% were seen once. The source material was peripheral blood, sampled 2 weeks after starting pembrolizumab. These receptors originate from an adult with mismatch repair-deficient cancer.

The chain is built from TRBV5-5 and TRBJ2-5; a possible D gene is TRBD1 (6 bases). CDR1 is SGHKS, CDR2 YYEKEE, per germline (reference sequence). CDR3 length: 15 amino acids. V was trimmed by 4 bases and J by 1 base, leaving 14 bases between them. The CDR3 sequence: CASSVRWTVQETQYF. CDR3 nucleotides: TGTGCCAGCAGCGTGAGGTGGACAGTCCAAGAGACCCAGTACTTC. Looking up the rest from reference TRBV5-5 and TRBJ2-5 gives the full variable domain: DAGVTQSPTHLIKTRGQQVTLRCSPISGHKSVSWYQQVLGQGPQFIFQYYEKEERGRGNFPDRFSARQFPNYSSELNVNALLLGDSALYLCASSVRWTVQETQYFGPGTRLLVL.

This chain links TRBV5-6 with TRBJ2-1; 9 nucleotides line up with TRBD2. Trimming removed 3 bases from V and 8 bases from J; junction bases left unmatched: 9. The CDR3 is made up of 15 amino acids. In germline, CDR1 is SGHDT, CDR2 YYEEEE. The CDR3 nucleotides read TGTGCCAGCAGCTCCGGCGCGGGAGGGCCGTATGAGCAGTTCTTC. It codes for CASSSGAGGPYEQFF.

This chain joins TRBV7-8 and TRBJ2-3, with D tentatively TRBD2 (6 bases). The germline V and J ends were trimmed by 0 bases and 0 bases, with 16 bases remaining between them. Germline loops: CDR1 SGHVS, CDR2 FQNEAQ. The CDR3 covers 18 residues. The CDR3 DNA reads as TGTGCCAGCAGCTTAGCGCCCCTTGGGAGCGGGAGCACAGATACGCAGTATTTT. It codes for CASSLAPLGSGSTDTQYF.

A few counts support this clone. The V and J genes are TRBV6-1 and TRBJ2-3, with unresolved D. Per germline, CDR1 MNHNS and CDR2 SASEGT. V dropped 3 bases and J dropped 2 bases, with 9 bases sitting between them. The CDR3 has 14 amino acids. The chain's CDR3 is CASSELSITDTQYF. DNA of the CDR3: TGTGCCAGCAGTGAGTTGTCCATCACAGATACGCAGTATTTT.

This sequence joins TRBV5-1 and TRBJ1-1; D unresolved. Germline-derived CDR1 and CDR2 are SGHRS and YFSETQ. This CDR3 is built from 15 residues. The V and J ends lost 0 bases and 4 bases respectively, with 13 bases between them. CDR3 nucleotides: TGCGCCAGCAGCTTGGTTGACGGGGTGGGCACTGAAGCTTTCTTT. Translation: CASSLVDGVGTEAFF.

This clone turned up a few times. The V gene is TRBV6-6, the J gene TRBJ1-5, with 8 bases that match TRBD1. V gave up 5 bases and J gave up 5 bases; unmatched junction bases: 5. Per the germline V gene, CDR1 is MNHNY and CDR2 is SVGAGI (reference sequence). CDR3 length: 14 residues. The CDR3 coding sequence is TGTGCCAGCAGTGATACAGGGGGGCATCAGCCCCAGCATTTT. This codes for CASSDTGGHQPQHF.

This clone was picked up a small number of times. The chain employs TRBV18 and TRBJ2-1; D is unclear. CDR3 length: 13 residues. Deletions cut 2 bases from V and 9 bases from J, with 11 bases between. In germline, CDR1 is KGHSH, CDR2 LQKENI. CDR3 amino acids: CASSPGQGAEQFF. CDR3 sequence (DNA): TGTGCCAGCTCACCAGGGCAAGGAGCTGAGCAGTTCTTC.

The J gene is TRBJ2-7, the V gene TRBV16; 8 bases line up with TRBD1. The CDR3 loop spans 13 amino acids. Germline assignment: CDR1 KGHSY and CDR2 FQNENV. J gave up 6 bases and V 6 bases, and 7 bases lay outside the gene matches. The CDR3 loop reads CASSQTGAREQYF. In DNA, the CDR3 is TGTGCCAGCAGTCAGACAGGGGCTCGCGAGCAGTACTTC.

This clone was counted a few times. This chain connects TRBV11-2 to TRBJ1-2; 10 positions match TRBD1. The CDR3 is 14 residues long. Germline V gives CDR1 SGHAT, CDR2 FQNNGV. V dropped 5 bases and J dropped 7; count of bases not matched to a gene: 7. CDR3 sequence (DNA): TGTGCCAGCAGCCAGGACAGGGGGGTCGGTGGCTACACCTTC. It codes for CASSQDRGVGGYTF. Looking up the rest from reference TRBV11-2 and TRBJ1-2 gives the full variable domain: EAGVAQSPRYKIIEKRQSVAFWCNPISGHATLYWYQQILGQGPKLLIQFQNNGVVDDSQLPKDRFSAERLKGVDSTLKIQPAKLEDSAVYLCASSQDRGVGGYTFGSGTRLTVV.

This rearrangement joins TRBV20-1 to TRBJ2-7; the D gene is possibly TRBD2 (6 bases). Germline V gene data show CDR1 as DFQATT and CDR2 as SNEGSKA (reference sequence). The ends were cut back, 5 bases at V and 5 bases at J, with 10 bases in the middle. The CDR3 is made up of 11 amino acids. Written as DNA, the CDR3 is TGCAGTGCTCGGGGGTGGGACGAGCAGTACTTC. This translates into CSARGWDEQYF.

This chain's CDR3 is CASSLGQGTVKETQYF. DNA of the CDR3: TGTGCCAGCAGCTTAGGTCAGGGTACCGTTAAAGAGACCCAGTACTTC. This chain links TRBV7-9 with TRBJ2-5, with a weak D call TRBD1 (5 bases). The V end was cut by 1 base, the J end by 3 bases, with 15 bases between. The germline V gene encodes CDR1 SEHNR and CDR2 FQNEAQ (reference sequence). The CDR3 contains 16 residues.

The chain uses TRBV7-2 and TRBJ2-7; a weak D match, TRBD2 (5 bases). The germline V and J ends were trimmed by 5 bases and 7 bases, with 18 bases remaining between them. CDR3 size: 14 residues. CDR1 is SGHTA, CDR2 FQGNSA, per germline. This CDR3 reads CASSRLDPSGEQYF. CDR3 DNA sequence: TGTGCCAGCAGCCGTCTTGACCCATCGGGAGAGCAGTACTTC.

The chain is built from TRBV7-2 and TRBJ2-3, with D possibly matching TRBD2 (6 bases). The CDR3 is 14 residues long. Per germline, CDR1 SGHTA and CDR2 FQGNSA. V was shortened by 2 bases and J by 4 bases, with 10 bases between the two germline ends. The CDR3 sequence: CASSLQGGSDTQYF. The DNA for the CDR3 is TGTGCCAGCAGCTTACAGGGAGGATCAGATACGCAGTATTTT.

V gene TRBV25-1 combines with J gene TRBJ2-7; TRBD1 aligns across 11 bases. This CDR3 has 15 residues. Germline trimming cut 6 bases from V and 7 bases from J; bases unmatched to any gene: 11. Germline V gene sequence: CDR1 MGHDK, CDR2 SYGVNS. DNA of the CDR3: TGTGCCAGCAGCCTTAAGGACAGGGGGCTCTGGGAGCAGTACTTC. This sequence encodes CASSLKDRGLWEQYF.

The chain couples TRBV27 to TRBJ2-7; possibly TRBD2 for D (6 bases). Trimming pared 0 bases from V and 1 base from J, leaving 16 bases between. Germline V gene sequence: CDR1 MNHEY, CDR2 SMNVEV (reference sequence). This CDR3 contains 17 residues. CDR3 DNA: TGTGCCAGCAGTTTATCGGGCGGGGCCCTTGTATCCTACGAGCAGTACTTC. Translated, it gives CASSLSGGALVSYEQYF.

Judged by abundance, this clone is medium-sized. The chain has TRBV13 and TRBJ1-1; possibly TRBD1 for D (5 bases). This CDR3 contains 19 residues. The V end lost 0 bases, the J end lost 3 bases, and 23 bases lay between the germline ends. The germline CDR1 and CDR2 sequences are PRHDT and FYEKMQ (reference sequence). The CDR3: CASSLGSRALRAWDTEAFF. Here the CDR3 DNA reads TGTGCCAGCAGCTTAGGAAGCAGGGCGCTACGTGCGTGGGACACTGAAGCTTTCTTT.

The rearrangement links TRBV27 to TRBJ1-2; D call uncertain. Trimming left V 2 bases short and J 4 bases short, with 11 bases between. In germline, CDR1 is MNHEY, CDR2 SMNVEV (reference sequence). There are 14 residues in the CDR3. The CDR3 DNA sequence: TGTGCCAGCAGTTTAAAGGACGAGGGCTATGGCTACACCTTC. It translates to CASSLKDEGYGYTF.

The sample holds one count of this clone. V gene TRBV7-6 combines with J gene TRBJ2-1; possible D gene TRBD2, 6 bases. Germline assignment: CDR1 SGHVS and CDR2 FNYEAQ. The CDR3 extends over 14 amino acids. Trimming removed 4 bases from V and 8 bases from J, with 15 bases in between. The CDR3 reads CASSYRRGSHEQFF. CDR3 bases: TGTGCCAGCAGCTACCGGCGGGGCTCCCATGAGCAGTTCTTC.

V is TRBV28 and J is TRBJ2-7, with 8 bases fitting TRBD2. Per the germline V gene, CDR1 is MDHEN and CDR2 is SYDVKM. V shed 5 bases, J shed 5 bases, and the junction held 14 bases outside the gene matches. The CDR3 runs to 16 residues. CDR3: CASSPSNPGGWDEQYF. The CDR3 nucleotides are TGTGCCAGCAGTCCCTCGAATCCGGGAGGGTGGGACGAGCAGTACTTC.

The rearrangement links TRBV2 to TRBJ2-7; no clear D. The CDR3 totals 12 residues. V was pared by 3 bases and J by 2 bases, with 5 bases between. Germline CDR1 is SNHLY and CDR2 is FYNNEI. The CDR3, as DNA: TGTGCCAGCAGTGAGGTGGCCTACGAGCAGTACTTC. Its translation is CASSEVAYEQYF.

The rearrangement uses TRBV7-9 and TRBJ2-1; tentative D call: TRBD2 (7 bases). This CDR3 spans 16 amino acids. V dropped 2 bases and J dropped 4 bases, with 15 bases sitting between them. Germline CDR1 reads SEHNR; CDR2 reads FQNEAQ (reference sequence). CDR3 nucleotide sequence: TGTGCCAGCAGCTTACCGGAGGGAGGGACATACAATGAGCAGTTCTTC. Translation gives CASSLPEGGTYNEQFF.

J is TRBJ2-1 and V is TRBV25-1; no reliable D call. Trimming took off 6 bases at V and 3 bases at J, with 3 bases between the two ends. From germline, CDR1 is MGHDK and CDR2 SYGVNS. The CDR3 contains 11 residues. In nucleotides, the CDR3 is TGTGCCAGCAGCGACTACAATGAGCAGTTCTTC. It yields the protein CASSDYNEQFF. The whole variable domain, remainder taken from reference TRBV25-1 and TRBJ2-1, is EADIYQTPRYLVIGTGKKITLECSQTMGHDKMYWYQQDPGMELHLIHYSYGVNSTEKGDLSSESTVSRIRTEHFPLTLESARPSHTSQYLCASSDYNEQFFGPGTRLTVL.